The 14 T cell receptor beta chains below were found in one sample sequenced in a study of beta chain features in type 1 diabetes (dated by TCRdb to between 2017 and 2018). The library was prepared using the immunoSEQ multiplex PCR assay. The entire isolated RNA was reverse transcribed using the High Capacity cDNA Reverse Transcription Kit, and thus expressed TCRB transcripts were sequenced. Here the immuneACCESS table is served through TCRdb, limited to in-frame sequences with V and J called. Missing clones are a known gap in these copies; in checked studies unresolved V genes cover under half, and the rest lacks a known reason. This sample is represented by 60,000 or so clones; about 55% of them were singletons. The ten largest make up 2.2% of the sample. The sample taken for sequencing was Tregs from blood. The cell subset or site label, read with the paper, signifies: regulatory CD4+ T cells. Receptor source: a young woman in good health.

This clone was recorded once. The V call is TRBV15, the J call TRBJ2-5, with 9 bases identical to TRBD1. The DNA end favors TRBJ2-7, so the J call may be wrong. The CDR3 consists of 16 residues. CDR1 is LNHNV, CDR2 YYDKDF, per germline (reference sequence). CDR3 sequence reads: CATSRDVGQGDYEQYF. The CDR3 DNA follows: TGTGCCACCAGCAGAGATGTGGGACAGGGAGACTACGAGCAGTACTTC.

This clone was picked up a small number of times. The chain recombines TRBV6-1 with TRBJ2-1; 11 positions match TRBD2. The CDR3 is 15 residues long. Germline lookup yields CDR1 MNHNS and CDR2 SASEGT. V dropped 2 bases and J dropped 10; count of bases not matched to a gene: 7. CDR3 DNA sequence: TGTGCCAGCAGTGAACGGCTAGCGGGAGGCCCCGAGCAGTTCTTC. It specifies CASSERLAGGPEQFF.

DNA for the CDR3: TGCGCCAGCAGCGAGACAGGTTCCGAGCAGTACTTC. Protein sequence: CASSETGSEQYF. V and J are TRBV5-1 and TRBJ2-7; maybe TRBD1 (6 bases). Trimming cost V 4 bases and J 6 bases, with 11 bases left between them. The CDR3 runs 12 residues. Germline-derived CDR1 and CDR2 are SGHRS and YFSETQ. The complete variable domain, with remaining parts taken from reference TRBV5-1 and TRBJ2-7, reads KAGVTQTPRYLIKTRGQQVTLSCSPISGHRSVSWYQQTPGQGLQFLFEYFSETQRNKGNFPGRFSGRQFSNSRSEMNVSTLELGDSALYLCASSETGSEQYFGPGTRLTVT.

This clone qualifies as medium-sized (0.01 to 0.1%). The rearrangement joins TRBV7-3 to TRBJ1-1; D is perhaps TRBD1 (5 bases). The germline CDR1 and CDR2 sequences are SGHTA and FQGTGA. The CDR3 contains 13 residues. Trimming cost V 5 bases and J 4 bases, with 11 bases left between them. As DNA, the CDR3 is TGTGCCAGCAGCCCGTACGGGGGCACTGAAGCTTTCTTT. Translated, it gives CASSPYGGTEAFF. The whole variable domain, filled in from reference TRBV7-3 and TRBJ1-1, reads GAGVSQTPSNKVTEKGKYVELRCDPISGHTALYWYRQSLGQGPEFLIYFQGTGAADDSGLPNDRFFAVRPEGSVSTLKIQRTERGDSAVYLCASSPYGGTEAFFGQGTRLTVV.

V usage is TRBV18 and J usage is TRBJ1-1, with D possibly matching TRBD1 (5 bases). Germline V gives CDR1 KGHSH, CDR2 LQKENI. The V gene lost 5 bases and the J gene lost 5 bases, with 18 bases spanning the gap. This CDR3 is 15 amino acids long. CDR3 in amino acids: CASSFRVGGETEAFF. The CDR3 DNA reads TGTGCCAGCTCATTTCGGGTCGGGGGGGAGACTGAAGCTTTCTTT.

This clone was picked up a small number of times. In DNA, the CDR3 is TGTGCCAGCAGTTACTCAGCCAGGGCGAACGAGCAGTACTTC. Amino acid sequence: CASSYSARANEQYF. The gene calls are TRBV6-6 and TRBJ2-7, with D possibly TRBD1 on 5 matching bases. CDR3 length: 14 amino acids. From germline, CDR1 is MNHNY and CDR2 SVGAGI (reference sequence). V was pared by 0 bases and J by 5 bases, with 11 bases between.

This clone was picked up a small number of times. V usage is TRBV5-1 and J usage is TRBJ2-1; 8 bases fit TRBD2. The germline CDR1 and CDR2 sequences are SGHRS and YFSETQ. V lost 0 bases to trimming and J lost 7 bases; unmatched junction nucleotides: 6. The CDR3 is 15 residues long. CDR3 sequence: CASSLGVAGINEQFF. The CDR3 coding sequence is TGCGCCAGCAGCTTGGGGGTAGCGGGAATTAATGAGCAGTTCTTC.

This clone was seen more than once but under ten times. V and J are TRBV29-1 and TRBJ2-5, with D maybe TRBD2 (6 bases). The CDR3 has 10 amino acids. CDR1 SQVTM and CDR2 ANQGSEA come from the germline V gene. This CDR3 reads CRPGGETQYF. CDR3 nucleotides: TGCAGACCCGGAGGGGAGACCCAGTACTTC.

The chain couples TRBV20-1 to TRBJ1-2, with D perhaps TRBD1 (6 bases). The CDR3 loop spans 11 amino acids. Deletions cut 3 bases from V and 6 bases from J, with 8 bases between. Germline CDR1 and CDR2: DFQATT and SNEGSKA (reference sequence). CDR3 sequence reads: CSASNRDGYTF. The CDR3 coding sequence is TGCAGTGCTAGTAACAGGGATGGCTACACCTTC.

The chain has TRBV18 and TRBJ2-5, with D unclear. Trimming cost V 1 base and J 0 bases, with 6 bases left between them. This CDR3 is 14 amino acids long. Germline-derived CDR1 and CDR2 are KGHSH and LQKENI. The CDR3 region has the DNA TGTGCCAGCTCACCACGAGATAACCAAGAGACCCAGTACTTC. Protein: CASSPRDNQETQYF. The whole variable domain, remainder taken from reference TRBV18 and TRBJ2-5, is NAGVMQNPRHLVRRRGQEARLRCSPMKGHSHVYWYRQLPEEGLKFMVYLQKENIIDESGMPKERFSAEFPKEGPSILRIQQVVRGDSAAYFCASSPRDNQETQYFGPGTRLLVL.

The sample holds a few counts of this clone. The chain recombines TRBV2 with TRBJ2-3, with 13 bases identical to TRBD2. CDR3 length: 15 amino acids. V lost 4 bases to trimming and J lost 6 bases; unmatched junction nucleotides: 4. The V gene's germline CDR1 is SNHLY and CDR2 FYNNEI. CDR3 sequence (DNA): TGTGCCAGCAGTGCACTAGCGGGGGGGCTGGATACGCAGTATTTT. Translating it yields CASSALAGGLDTQYF.

The chain has TRBV6-5 and TRBJ2-3; 12 bases map to TRBD2. The junction had 2 bases not matched to a gene; V was cut back by 2 bases and J by 5 bases. The CDR3 spans 15 residues. CDR1 is MNHEY, CDR2 SVGAGI, per germline. CDR3 loop: CASSYLAGGRDTQYF. The CDR3 DNA sequence: TGTGCCAGCAGTTACCTAGCGGGGGGGAGAGATACGCAGTATTTT.

This clone is medium-sized (0.01 to 0.1%). The rearrangement uses TRBV7-2 and TRBJ2-3; 7 positions agree with TRBD1. The CDR3 consists of 14 residues. Germline-derived CDR1 and CDR2 are SGHTA and FQGNSA. V shed 11 bases and J 0 bases; nucleotides not matched to a gene: 8. The CDR3 DNA is TGTGCCTCGTCAGGGGGAACTAGCACAGATACGCAGTATTTT. Its protein is CASSGGTSTDTQYF.

The sample holds one count of this clone. The chain employs TRBV5-1 and TRBJ1-1; 7 bases align to TRBD1. Germline values: CDR1 SGHRS, CDR2 YFSETQ. V was clipped by 4 bases and J by 6 bases; unmatched bases: 6. The CDR3 is 13 residues long. This CDR3 reads CASSLRDSSEAFF. The CDR3 DNA reads as TGCGCCAGCAGCCTAAGGGACAGCTCTGAAGCTTTCTTT.